This entry describes one T cell receptor (beta chain). What it binds is unknown. Sorting of CD4+ naive, central memory, regulatory and stem cell-like memory cells was performed via CD45RO/CCR7/CD25/CD127/CD95/CD27. The isolated RNA, all of it, was reverse transcribed, so expressed TCRB transcripts were what got sequenced. Generated by immunoSEQ multiplex PCR, the TCRdb table keeps only in-frame clones and is missing some. The repertoire holds around 56,000 clones, with around 56% as singletons. The data derive from a study of beta chain features in type 1 diabetes. General study results and limits: Type 1 diabetes patients had TCRB CDR3s that were shorter (moderately but significantly so) in all four CD4+ subsets. Patients showed naive, central memory and Treg TCRB repertoires that appeared more similar than those of healthy donors.

This CDR3 is 11 amino acids long. Germline V gene lookup returns CDR1 MNHEY and CDR2 SVGAGI. V was shortened by 5 bases and J by 5 bases, with 6 bases between the two germline ends. This sequence joins TRBV6-5 and TRBJ1-2; a possible D gene is TRBD1 (5 bases). This TCR derives from a woman aged 40 to 55 with type 1 diabetes. Sample: Tregs from blood. The CDR3 loop reads CASSRQYGYTF. CDR3 bases: TGTGCCAGCAGTAGACAGTATGGCTACACCTTC.